This T cell receptor beta chain was found in a study of chemoradiotherapy in HPV16-positive cancers. Findings and limits, study-wide: Better recurrence-free survival went with HPV-responsive T-cell expansion in HPV16-positive patients.

Generated by immunoSEQ multiplex PCR, the TCRdb table keeps only in-frame clones and is missing some. The sample includes some 10,000 clones, about 84% of them seen just once. Germline V gene lookup returns CDR1 SGHRS and CDR2 YFSETQ. CDR3 length: 17 residues. Trimming removed 4 bases at V and 0 bases at J, with 19 bases between. Details on this clone: Its antigen is currently unknown.

The sample here was blood, taken from a patient who underwent chemoradiotherapy. The genes are TRBV5-1 and TRBJ1-1; maybe TRBD1 (5 bases). The sequence derives from a human donor with HPV-associated anogenital cancer. Written as DNA, the CDR3 is TGCGCCAGCAGCCTGGAACACAGTGGGGGTATGAACACTGAAGCTTTCTTT. Translating it yields CASSLEHSGGMNTEAFF.